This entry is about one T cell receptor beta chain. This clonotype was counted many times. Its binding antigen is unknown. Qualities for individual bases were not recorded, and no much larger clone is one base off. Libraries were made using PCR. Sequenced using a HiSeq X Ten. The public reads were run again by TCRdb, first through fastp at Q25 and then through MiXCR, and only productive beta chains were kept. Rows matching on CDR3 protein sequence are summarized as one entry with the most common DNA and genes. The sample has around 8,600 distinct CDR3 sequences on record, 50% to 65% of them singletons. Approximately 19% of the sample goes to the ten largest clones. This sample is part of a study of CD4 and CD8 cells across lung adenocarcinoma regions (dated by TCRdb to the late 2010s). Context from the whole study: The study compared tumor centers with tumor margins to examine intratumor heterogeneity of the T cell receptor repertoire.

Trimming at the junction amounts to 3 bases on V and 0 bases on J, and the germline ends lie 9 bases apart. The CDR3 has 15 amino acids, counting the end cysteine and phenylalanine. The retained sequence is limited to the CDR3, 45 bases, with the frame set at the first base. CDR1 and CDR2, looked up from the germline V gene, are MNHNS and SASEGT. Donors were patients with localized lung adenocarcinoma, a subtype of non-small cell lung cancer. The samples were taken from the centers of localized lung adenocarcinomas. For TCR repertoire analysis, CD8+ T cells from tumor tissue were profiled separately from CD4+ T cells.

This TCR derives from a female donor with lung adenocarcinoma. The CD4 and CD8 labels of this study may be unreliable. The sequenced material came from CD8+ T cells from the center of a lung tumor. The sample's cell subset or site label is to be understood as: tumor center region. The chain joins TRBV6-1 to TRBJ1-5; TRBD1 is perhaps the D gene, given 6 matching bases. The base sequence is TGTGCCAGCAGTGATGCGGGGGCTAGCAATCAGCCCCAGCATTTT. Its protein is CASSDAGASNQPQHF.